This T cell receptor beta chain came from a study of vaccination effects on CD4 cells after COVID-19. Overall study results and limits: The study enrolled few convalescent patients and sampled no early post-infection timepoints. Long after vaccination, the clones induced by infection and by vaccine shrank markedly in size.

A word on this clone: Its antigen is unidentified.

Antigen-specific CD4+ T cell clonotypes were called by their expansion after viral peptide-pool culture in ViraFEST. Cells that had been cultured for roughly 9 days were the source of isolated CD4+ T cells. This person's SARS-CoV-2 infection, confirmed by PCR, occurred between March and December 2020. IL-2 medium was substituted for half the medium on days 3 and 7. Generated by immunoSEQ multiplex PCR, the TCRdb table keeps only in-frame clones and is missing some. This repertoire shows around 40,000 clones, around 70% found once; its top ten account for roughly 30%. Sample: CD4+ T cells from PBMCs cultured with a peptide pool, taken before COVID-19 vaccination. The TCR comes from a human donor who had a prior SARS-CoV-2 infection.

CDR3 loop: CASSPGQGSPLHF. The CDR3 region has the DNA TGTGCCAGCAGCCCCGGGCAAGGTTCACCCCTCCACTTT. The V and J genes are TRBV5-4 and TRBJ1-6; D ambiguous. Germline CDR1 is SGHNT and CDR2 is YYREEE (reference sequence). The V end lost 4 bases, the J end lost 9 bases, and 11 bases lay between the germline ends. This CDR3 contains 13 residues.